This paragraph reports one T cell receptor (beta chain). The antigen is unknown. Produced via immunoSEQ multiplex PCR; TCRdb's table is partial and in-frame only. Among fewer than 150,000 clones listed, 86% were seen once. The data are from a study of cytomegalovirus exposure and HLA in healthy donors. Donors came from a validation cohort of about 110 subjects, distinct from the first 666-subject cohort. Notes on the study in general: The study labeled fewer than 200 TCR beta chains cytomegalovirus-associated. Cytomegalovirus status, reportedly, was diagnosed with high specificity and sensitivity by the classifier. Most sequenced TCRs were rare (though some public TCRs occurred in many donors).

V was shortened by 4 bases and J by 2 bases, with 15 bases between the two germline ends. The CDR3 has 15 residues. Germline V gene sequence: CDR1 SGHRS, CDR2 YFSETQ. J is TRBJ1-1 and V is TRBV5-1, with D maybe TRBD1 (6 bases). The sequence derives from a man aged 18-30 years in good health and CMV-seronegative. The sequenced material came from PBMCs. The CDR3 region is CASSIIQGDNTEAFF. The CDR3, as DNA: TGCGCCAGCAGCATCATACAGGGTGATAACACTGAAGCTTTCTTT.